This entry is about one T cell receptor (beta chain). The sample originates from a study of blood T cell repertoires in COVID-19. The overall study: Specimens from acute and convalescent COVID-19 originated in the United States, Italy and Spain.

As originally analysed: Reference gene primer amplification yielded estimated nucleated cell counts. The protocol was immunoSEQ multiplex PCR, while the TCRdb copy is restricted to in-frame clones and leaves out a portion. V and J calls and clone size are given by that table; D and trimming were obtained from the DNA. The repertoire consists of roughly 120,000 clones, with approximately 80% occurring once and the leading ten covering 1.9%. V trimming: 3 bases; J trimming: 4 bases; junction bases outside the gene matches: 5. There are 15 residues in the CDR3. From germline, CDR1 is SGHTA and CDR2 FQGTGA.

The sequencing input was peripheral blood. V is TRBV7-3 and J is TRBJ1-1; the match to TRBD1 covers 10 bases. The receptor was derived from a man between 65 and 85 years old with acute or convalescent COVID-19. The CDR3 protein is CASSLGQGISTEAFF. CDR3 sequence (DNA): TGTGCCAGCAGCTTGGGACAGGGGATTAGCACTGAAGCTTTCTTT.